These 25 T cell receptor beta chains were sequenced from one sample in a study of CD8+ T cells in alopecia areata. Extraction of RNA preceded its reverse transcription into cDNA, which served as the sequencing template. The assay was immunoSEQ multiplex PCR, and TCRdb's table has in-frame clones only and misses some. The table lists about 250,000 clones, approximately 61% of them singletons. The source material was CD4+ T cells sorted from blood, sampled at week 0. The receptor set was obtained from a human donor with alopecia areata.

This clone has only a few counts. This CDR3 is CSVQVSYEQYF. The CDR3 DNA is TGCAGCGTTCAGGTATCCTACGAGCAGTACTTC. The chain recombines TRBV29-1 with TRBJ2-7; D gene ambiguous. Germline lookup yields CDR1 SQVTM and CDR2 ANQGSEA. The V and J ends lost 5 bases and 1 base respectively, with 6 bases between them. This CDR3 contains 11 residues.

The chain couples TRBV7-6 to TRBJ2-7; 7 bases align to TRBD1. Germline values: CDR1 SGHVS, CDR2 FNYEAQ. The V segment lost 2 bases and the J segment 5 bases; nucleotides outside the gene matches: 6. The CDR3 is 14 residues long. The CDR3 nucleotides read TGTGCCAGCAGCTTAAGACAGGGTCTCGACGAGCAGTACTTC. Protein sequence: CASSLRQGLDEQYF.

This clone was observed a few times. The chain recombines TRBV12-5 with TRBJ2-2; D uncertain. CDR1 and CDR2 from the germline V gene are LGHNT and FRNRAP. The CDR3 spans 15 residues. The V and J ends lost 3 bases and 5 bases respectively, with 13 bases between them. CDR3 coding DNA: TGTGCTAGTGGTTTATCGATCCGGGCAACCGGGGAGCTGTTTTTT. As protein: CASGLSIRATGELFF.

This chain connects TRBV29-1 to TRBJ2-7; tentative D call: TRBD2 (5 bases). The V end lost 4 bases, the J end lost 7 bases, and 14 bases lay between the germline ends. The germline gives CDR1 SQVTM, CDR2 ANQGSEA. This CDR3 spans 12 amino acids. The CDR3 here is CSVVNSSGEQYF. The CDR3 nucleotides read TGCAGCGTTGTGAATAGTTCGGGGGAGCAGTACTTC.

The chain uses TRBV29-1 and TRBJ1-5, with D uncertain. The CDR3 contains 13 residues. Trimming took 6 bases from V and 2 from J, leaving 11 bases between them. CDR1 is SQVTM and CDR2 is ANQGSEA in the germline V gene. The CDR3 is CSVRPEGNQPQHF. In DNA form, the CDR3 reads TGCAGCGTGAGACCGGAGGGCAATCAGCCCCAGCATTTT.

This clone was seen a few times. Other DNA sequences in this sample translate to the same CDR3. The rearrangement uses TRBV30 and TRBJ1-1; D not resolved. The CDR3 consists of 12 residues. CDR1 and CDR2 (germline): GTSNPN, SVGIG (reference sequence). V was shortened by 2 bases and J by 1 base, with 5 bases between the two germline ends. CDR3 amino acids: CAWSHGNTEAFF. The CDR3 DNA sequence: TGTGCCTGGAGTCACGGGAACACTGAAGCTTTCTTT.

The chain links TRBV5-4 to TRBJ2-5, with D unclear. Germline assignment: CDR1 SGHNT and CDR2 YYREEE (reference sequence). The CDR3 length is 12 residues. The V gene lost 4 bases and the J gene lost 0 bases, with 4 bases spanning the gap. The CDR3 is CASSQNQETQYF. CDR3 DNA: TGTGCCAGCAGCCAAAACCAAGAGACCCAGTACTTC.

V usage is TRBV15 and J usage is TRBJ1-3; weak D call: TRBD1 (5 bases). The CDR3 spans 17 residues. V shed 0 bases and J shed 2 bases, with 14 bases lying between them. Per the germline V gene, CDR1 is LNHNV and CDR2 is YYDKDF (reference sequence). The CDR3 DNA is TGTGCCACCAGCAGAGATATGGCAGGACAAGCTGGAAACACCATATATTTT. Translating gives CATSRDMAGQAGNTIYF. The full variable domain, completed using reference TRBV15 and TRBJ1-3, is DAMVIQNPRYQVTQFGKPVTLSCSQTLNHNVMYWYQQKSSQAPKLLFHYYDKDFNNEADTPDNFQSRRPNTSFCFLDIRSPGLGDTAMYLCATSRDMAGQAGNTIYFGEGSWLTVV.

The genes are TRBV30 and TRBJ1-5, with D hard to call. Deletions cut 4 bases from V and 3 bases from J, with 10 bases between. This CDR3 spans 13 amino acids. Germline V gene data show CDR1 as GTSNPN and CDR2 as SVGIG (reference sequence). CDR3 nucleotides: TGTGCCTGGACCTCCTCCTCCAATCAGCCCCAGCATTTT. It translates to CAWTSSSNQPQHF. Full variable domain (rest looked up from reference TRBV30 and TRBJ1-5): SQTIHQWPATLVQPVGSPLSLECTVEGTSNPNLYWYRQAAGRGLQLLFYSVGIGQISSEVPQNLSASRPQDRQFILSSKKLLLSDSGFYLCAWTSSSNQPQHFGDGTRLSIL.

The rearrangement joins TRBV29-1 to TRBJ2-7, with TRBD1 as a possible D gene (5 bases). CDR1 and CDR2 from the germline V gene are SQVTM and ANQGSEA. CDR3 size: 14 residues. Trimming removed 4 bases at V and 2 bases at J, with 15 bases between. CDR3 bases: TGCAGCGTTGGGGGCCTTGGAAGAACCTACGAGCAGTACTTC. Residues: CSVGGLGRTYEQYF.

The CDR3 reads CASSYQDGYGYTF. The CDR3 nucleotides are TGTGCCAGCAGTTATCAGGACGGCTATGGCTACACCTTC. The chain carries TRBV6-5 and TRBJ1-2; the D is unclear. The CDR3 contains 13 residues. Germline CDR1 reads MNHEY; CDR2 reads SVGAGI. V lost 3 bases and J lost 4, with 9 bases in between.

The chain has TRBV30 and TRBJ1-6; D is ambiguous. Germline CDR1 and CDR2: GTSNPN and SVGIG (reference sequence). CDR3 size: 14 residues. Trimming took 2 bases from V and 2 from J, leaving 7 bases between them. This CDR3 is CAWSPAAYNSPLHF. In DNA form, the CDR3 reads TGTGCCTGGAGTCCGGCGGCCTATAATTCACCCCTCCACTTT.

This chain joins TRBV4-3 and TRBJ1-1; possibly TRBD1 for D (6 bases). The length of the CDR3 is 14 residues. CDR1 and CDR2 from the germline V gene are LGHNA and YSLEER. Between the trimmed V and J ends, which lost 1 base and 9 bases, there was a span of 15 bases. The CDR3, as DNA: TGCGCCAGCAGCCAAGTGGTCCGACAGGAAAAAGCTTTCTTT. Translating it yields CASSQVVRQEKAFF.

The genes are TRBV28 and TRBJ2-4; D may correspond to TRBD1 or TRBD2 (5 bases each). V was cut by 6 bases and J by 6 bases, with 21 bases left in between. Germline CDR1 reads MDHEN; CDR2 reads SYDVKM. This CDR3 spans 16 amino acids. The CDR3 is CASSTTKARGGNIQYF. CDR3 nucleotide sequence: TGTGCCAGCAGCACCACTAAGGCCCGTGGGGGAAACATTCAGTACTTC. Full variable domain (rest looked up from reference TRBV28 and TRBJ2-4): DVKVTQSSRYLVKRTGEKVFLECVQDMDHENMFWYRQDPGLGLRLIYFSYDVKMKEKGDIPEGYSVSREKKERFSLILESASTNQTSMYLCASSTTKARGGNIQYFGAGTRLSVL.

The chain employs TRBV14 and TRBJ1-6, with a possible D match to TRBD1 (5 bases). Germline loops: CDR1 SGHDN, CDR2 FVKESK. The ends were cut back, 1 base at V and 9 bases at J, with 13 bases in the middle. The CDR3 consists of 15 residues. The CDR3 is CASSQVVGVGSPLHF. The CDR3 region has the DNA TGTGCCAGCAGCCAAGTGGTAGGGGTCGGTTCACCCCTCCACTTT. Complete variable domain (other parts from reference TRBV14 and TRBJ1-6): EAGVTQFPSHSVIEKGQTVTLRCDPISGHDNLYWYRRVMGKEIKFLLHFVKESKQDESGMPNNRFLAERTGGTYSTLKVQPAELEDSGVYFCASSQVVGVGSPLHFGNGTRLTVT.

In regard to this clone: One end of the junction fails to match germline, which may point to a read error. The chain employs TRBV29-1 and TRBJ2-5; D call uncertain. The CDR3 has 12 residues. Per the germline V gene, CDR1 is SQVTM and CDR2 is ANQGSEA. The chain's CDR3 is CSVSPSQGTQYF. In nucleotides, the CDR3 is TGCAGCGTATCGCCCTCCCAAGGGACCCAGTACTTC.

This clone showed up just a few times. The chain uses TRBV6-6 and TRBJ2-2, with unresolved D. The CDR3 is 15 amino acids. The V end was cut by 6 bases, the J end by 0 bases, with 11 bases between. The V gene's germline CDR1 is MNHNY and CDR2 SVGAGI (reference sequence). The CDR3 protein is CASRKTDSNTGELFF. In nucleotides, the CDR3 is TGTGCCAGCAGGAAAACGGATTCGAACACCGGGGAGCTGTTTTTT.

CDR3 amino acids: CATSRDVGEGGYTF. CDR3 DNA: TGTGCCACCAGCAGAGATGTGGGGGAAGGTGGCTACACCTTC. The chain has TRBV15 and TRBJ1-2; D is possibly TRBD1 (5 bases). The CDR3 totals 14 residues. The germline V gene encodes CDR1 LNHNV and CDR2 YYDKDF (reference sequence). V dropped 0 bases and J dropped 7 bases, with 12 bases sitting between them.

This chain connects TRBV30 to TRBJ2-7; D is undetermined. The CDR3 length is 13 residues. Trimming removed 1 base at V and 5 bases at J, with 12 bases between. Germline CDR1 reads GTSNPN; CDR2 reads SVGIG (reference sequence). The CDR3 reads CAWSDDGFDEQYF. The CDR3 DNA follows: TGTGCCTGGAGTGACGATGGTTTCGACGAGCAGTACTTC. Based on the CDR3 plus reference TRBV30 and TRBJ2-7, the full variable domain is SQTIHQWPATLVQPVGSPLSLECTVEGTSNPNLYWYRQAAGRGLQLLFYSVGIGQISSEVPQNLSASRPQDRQFILSSKKLLLSDSGFYLCAWSDDGFDEQYFGPGTRLTVT.

This chain joins TRBV7-6 and TRBJ2-2; possibly TRBD2 for D (5 bases). Germline-derived CDR1 and CDR2 are SGHVS and FNYEAQ. V lost 5 bases and J lost 7, with 14 bases in between. The CDR3 extends over 14 amino acids. The CDR3 DNA reads as TGTGCCAGCAGCGCGGGCCACGCGGACGGGGAGCTGTTTTTT. This translates into CASSAGHADGELFF.

The V gene is TRBV7-2, the J gene TRBJ2-7; D possibly corresponds to TRBD1 (5 bases). Germline values: CDR1 SGHTA, CDR2 FQGNSA. The germline V and J ends were trimmed by 1 base and 5 bases, with 21 bases remaining between them. CDR3 length: 17 amino acids. The CDR3 protein is CASSLGIGRGLQDEQYF. The CDR3 nucleotides read TGTGCCAGCAGCTTAGGTATTGGTAGGGGCCTCCAGGACGAGCAGTACTTC.

The V and J genes are TRBV9 and TRBJ1-6, with D hard to call. Trimming cost V 0 bases and J 10 bases, with 11 bases left between them. This CDR3 region has 14 residues. The germline V gene has CDR1 SGDLS and CDR2 YYNGEE. DNA for the CDR3: TGTGCCAGCAGCGTAGAACCCAATGGGTCACCCCTCCACTTT. Its protein is CASSVEPNGSPLHF.

This clone was recorded once. The rearrangement links TRBV6-5 to TRBJ1-2; no firm D call. Germline loops: CDR1 MNHEY, CDR2 SVGAGI. The V end lost 0 bases, the J end lost 3 bases, and 11 bases lay between the germline ends. There are 15 residues in the CDR3. CDR3 in DNA: TGTGCCAGCAGTTACTCAGGGCAGCTTCACTATGGCTACACCTTC. Translated, it gives CASSYSGQLHYGYTF.

This clone was picked up a small number of times. The V call is TRBV11-1, the J call TRBJ1-1; D may be TRBD1 (5 bases). There are 14 residues in the CDR3. From germline, CDR1 is SGHAT and CDR2 FQDESV (reference sequence). Trimming took 3 bases from V and 4 from J, leaving 12 bases between them. Here the CDR3 DNA reads TGTGCCAGCAGCTTCCAGGGTGTCGGCACTGAAGCTTTCTTT. This gives the protein CASSFQGVGTEAFF.

This chain joins TRBV20-1 and TRBJ1-2; unclear D gene. The CDR3 has 9 residues. V dropped 6 bases and J dropped 4 bases, with 3 bases sitting between them. CDR1 is DFQATT, CDR2 SNEGSKA, per germline (reference sequence). The CDR3 region is CSAGYGYTF. The DNA of the CDR3 is TGCAGTGCCGGCTATGGCTACACCTTC.